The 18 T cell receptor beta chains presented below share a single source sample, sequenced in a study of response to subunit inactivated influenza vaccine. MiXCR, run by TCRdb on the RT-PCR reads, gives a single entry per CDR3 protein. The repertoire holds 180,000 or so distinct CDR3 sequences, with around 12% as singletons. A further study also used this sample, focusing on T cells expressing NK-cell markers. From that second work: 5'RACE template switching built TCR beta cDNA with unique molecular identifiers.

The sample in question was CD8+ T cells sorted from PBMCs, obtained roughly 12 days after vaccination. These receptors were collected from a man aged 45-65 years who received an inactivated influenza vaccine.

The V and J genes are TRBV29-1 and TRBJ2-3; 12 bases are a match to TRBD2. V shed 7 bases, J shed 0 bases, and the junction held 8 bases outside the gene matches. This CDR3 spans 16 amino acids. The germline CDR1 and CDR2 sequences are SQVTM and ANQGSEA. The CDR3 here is CSGRLAGVSSTDTQYF. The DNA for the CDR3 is TGCAGCGGACGACTAGCGGGGGTCTCTAGCACAGATACGCAGTATTTT.

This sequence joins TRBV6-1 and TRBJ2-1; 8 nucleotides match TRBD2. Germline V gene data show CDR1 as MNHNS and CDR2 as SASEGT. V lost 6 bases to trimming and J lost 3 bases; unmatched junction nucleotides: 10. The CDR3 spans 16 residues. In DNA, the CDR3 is TGTGCCAGCAGCCTACTAGCGGAGCCGATCTACAATGAGCAGTTCTTC. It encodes CASSLLAEPIYNEQFF.

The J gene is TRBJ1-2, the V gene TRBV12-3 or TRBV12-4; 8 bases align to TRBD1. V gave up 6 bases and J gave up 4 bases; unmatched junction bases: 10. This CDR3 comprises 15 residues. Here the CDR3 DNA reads TGTGCCAGCAGCTATGGGACAGGAGGTGGCTATGGCTACACCTTC. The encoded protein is CASSYGTGGGYGYTF.

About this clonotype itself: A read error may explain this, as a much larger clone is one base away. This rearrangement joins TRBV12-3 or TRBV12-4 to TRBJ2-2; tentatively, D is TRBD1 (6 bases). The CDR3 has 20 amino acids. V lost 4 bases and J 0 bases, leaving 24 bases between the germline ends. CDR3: CASSSGIYLRDNTNTGELFF. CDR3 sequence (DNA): TGTGCCAGCAGTTCGGGGATTTATCTAAGGGACAACACGAACACCGGGGAGCTGTTTTTT.

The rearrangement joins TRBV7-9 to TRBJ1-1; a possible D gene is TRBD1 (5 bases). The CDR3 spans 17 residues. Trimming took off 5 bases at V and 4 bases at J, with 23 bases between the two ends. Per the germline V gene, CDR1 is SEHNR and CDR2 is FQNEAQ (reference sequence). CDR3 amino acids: CASSPSPGAGSGTEAFF. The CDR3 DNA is TGTGCCAGCAGCCCTTCCCCCGGGGCAGGGTCTGGCACTGAAGCTTTCTTT.

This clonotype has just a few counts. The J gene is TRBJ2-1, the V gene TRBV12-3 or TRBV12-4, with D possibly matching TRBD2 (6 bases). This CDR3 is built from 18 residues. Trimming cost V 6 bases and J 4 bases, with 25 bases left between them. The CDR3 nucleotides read TGTGCCAGCAGCCCAGGAGCGGGCGGGGAGGAGGCGTACAATGAGCAGTTCTTC. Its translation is CASSPGAGGEEAYNEQFF.

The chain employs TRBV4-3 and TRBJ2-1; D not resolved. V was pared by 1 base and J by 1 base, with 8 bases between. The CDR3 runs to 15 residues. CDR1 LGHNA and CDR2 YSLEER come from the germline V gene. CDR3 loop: CASSQASASYNEQFF. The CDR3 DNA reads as TGCGCCAGCAGCCAAGCTAGTGCATCCTACAATGAGCAGTTCTTC.

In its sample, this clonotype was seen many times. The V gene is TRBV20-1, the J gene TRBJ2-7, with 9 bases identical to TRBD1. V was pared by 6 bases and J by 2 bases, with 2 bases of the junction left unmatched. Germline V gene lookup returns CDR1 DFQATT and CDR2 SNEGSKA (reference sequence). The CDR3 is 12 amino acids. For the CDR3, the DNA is TGCAGTGCCCGACAGGGGGCCTACGAGCAGTACTTC. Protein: CSARQGAYEQYF.

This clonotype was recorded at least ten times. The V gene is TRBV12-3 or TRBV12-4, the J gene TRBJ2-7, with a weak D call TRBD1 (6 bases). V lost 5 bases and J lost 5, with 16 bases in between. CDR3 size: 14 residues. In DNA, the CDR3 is TGTGCCAGCAGTCTAGAATCGAGACAGGACGAGCAGTACTTC. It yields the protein CASSLESRQDEQYF.

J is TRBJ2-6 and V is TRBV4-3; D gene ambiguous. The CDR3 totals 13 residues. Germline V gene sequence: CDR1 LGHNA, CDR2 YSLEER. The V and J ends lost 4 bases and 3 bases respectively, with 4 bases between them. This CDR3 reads CASSRLGANVLTF. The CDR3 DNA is TGCGCCAGCAGCCGCCTTGGGGCCAACGTCCTGACTTTC.

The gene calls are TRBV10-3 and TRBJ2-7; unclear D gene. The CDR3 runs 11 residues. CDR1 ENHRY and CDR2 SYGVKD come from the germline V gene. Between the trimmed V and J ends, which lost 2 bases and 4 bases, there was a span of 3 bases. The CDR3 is CAISEGYEQYF. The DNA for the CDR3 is TGTGCCATCAGTGAGGGTTACGAGCAGTACTTC.

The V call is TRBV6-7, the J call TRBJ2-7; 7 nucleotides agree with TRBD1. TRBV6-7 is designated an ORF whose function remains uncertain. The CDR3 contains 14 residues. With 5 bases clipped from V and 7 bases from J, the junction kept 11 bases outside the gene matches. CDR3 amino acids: CASSRGQYPREQYF. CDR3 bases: TGTGCCAGCAGTCGGGGACAGTACCCTAGGGAGCAGTACTTC.

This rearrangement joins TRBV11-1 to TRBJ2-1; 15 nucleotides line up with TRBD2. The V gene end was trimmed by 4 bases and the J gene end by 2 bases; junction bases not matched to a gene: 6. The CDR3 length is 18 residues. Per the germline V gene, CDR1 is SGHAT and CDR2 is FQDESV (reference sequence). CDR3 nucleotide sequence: TGTGCCAGCAGCTCGGGACTAGCGGGAGGCCGACCCTACAATGAGCAGTTCTTC. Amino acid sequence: CASSSGLAGGRPYNEQFF.

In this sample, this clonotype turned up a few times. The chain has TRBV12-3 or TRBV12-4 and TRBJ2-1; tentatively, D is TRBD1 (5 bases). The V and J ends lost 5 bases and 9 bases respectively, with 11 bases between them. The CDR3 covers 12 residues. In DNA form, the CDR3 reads TGTGCCAGCAGTCTTGACAGCATTGAGCAGTTCTTC. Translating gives CASSLDSIEQFF.

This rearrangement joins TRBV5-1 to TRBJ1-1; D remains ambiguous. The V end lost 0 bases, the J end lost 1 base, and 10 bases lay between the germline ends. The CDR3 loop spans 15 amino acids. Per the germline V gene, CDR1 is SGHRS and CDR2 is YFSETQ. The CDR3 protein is CASSLEPGPNTEAFF. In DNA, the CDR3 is TGCGCCAGCAGCTTGGAGCCAGGACCGAACACTGAAGCTTTCTTT.

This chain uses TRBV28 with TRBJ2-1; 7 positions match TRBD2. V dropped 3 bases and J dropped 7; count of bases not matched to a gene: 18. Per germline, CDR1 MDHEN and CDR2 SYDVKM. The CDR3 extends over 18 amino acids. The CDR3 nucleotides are TGTGCCAGCAGTTTGCCCGGGACTAACAATCTACTGGGGAATGAGCAGTTCTTC. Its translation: CASSLPGTNNLLGNEQFF.

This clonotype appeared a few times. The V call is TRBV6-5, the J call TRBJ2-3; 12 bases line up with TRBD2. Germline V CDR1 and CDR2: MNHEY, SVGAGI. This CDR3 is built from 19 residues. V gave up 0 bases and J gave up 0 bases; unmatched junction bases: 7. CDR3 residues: CASSYSSASGRVSTDTQYF. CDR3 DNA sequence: TGTGCCAGCAGTTACTCGAGTGCTAGCGGGAGGGTAAGCACAGATACGCAGTATTTT.

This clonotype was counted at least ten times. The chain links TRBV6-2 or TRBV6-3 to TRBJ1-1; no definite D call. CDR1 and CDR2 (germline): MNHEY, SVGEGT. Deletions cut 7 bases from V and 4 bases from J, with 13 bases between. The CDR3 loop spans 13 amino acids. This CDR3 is CASIDWVGTEAFF. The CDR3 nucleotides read TGTGCCAGCATCGACTGGGTAGGCACTGAAGCTTTCTTT.